Each of the 26 T cell receptor beta chains below was sequenced from the same sample in a study of T-cell memory formation after mild COVID-19. TCRdb re-derived calls from the 5' RACE reads in MiXCR, one entry per CDR3 protein. The sample lists approximately 200,000 distinct CDR3 sequences, under 20% occurring once. Input material: PBMCs or a T cell subset sorted from them (not recorded which). Receptors were obtained from an adult woman who had mild COVID-19 (a few samples of this study predate the infection). Cell type and time point are not known.

The gene calls are TRBV5-1 and TRBJ2-7; D is undetermined. CDR3 length: 14 residues. Per germline, CDR1 SGHRS and CDR2 YFSETQ. V was trimmed by 1 base and J by 0 bases, leaving 8 bases between them. CDR3 DNA sequence: TGCGCCAGCAGCTTGCAGGCGAGCTCCTACGAGCAGTACTTC. Translated: CASSLQASSYEQYF.

This clonotype was seen many times. The J gene is TRBJ2-7, the V gene TRBV2, with D possibly matching TRBD2 (5 bases). CDR3 length equals 14 residues. V lost 3 bases and J lost 2, with 11 bases in between. Germline loops: CDR1 SNHLY, CDR2 FYNNEI. The CDR3 loop is CASSESSVTYEQYF. The CDR3 DNA is TGTGCCAGCAGTGAGAGTAGCGTCACCTACGAGCAGTACTTC.

This clonotype was observed many times. The rearrangement uses TRBV9 and TRBJ2-7; 10 bases are shared with TRBD2. V gave up 3 bases and J gave up 2 bases; unmatched junction bases: 5. Germline-derived CDR1 and CDR2 are SGDLS and YYNGEE. The CDR3 contains 15 residues. The CDR3 reads CASSGGTSATYEQYF. CDR3 coding DNA: TGTGCCAGCAGCGGGGGGACTAGCGCGACCTACGAGCAGTACTTC.

Ten or more counts support this clonotype. The chain links TRBV6-2 or TRBV6-3 to TRBJ2-1, with 10 bases identical to TRBD1. This CDR3 is built from 14 residues. Germline CDR1 and CDR2: MNHEY and SVGEGT. Trimming took 4 bases from V and 6 from J; bases not matched to a gene: 3. The CDR3 region has the DNA TGTGCCAGCAGTTTCGACAGGGGGCCCAATGAGCAGTTCTTC. Translation gives CASSFDRGPNEQFF.

This clonotype has just a few counts. The rearrangement links TRBV30 to TRBJ1-1; TRBD1 aligns across 7 bases. This CDR3 region has 17 residues. The germline CDR1 and CDR2 sequences are GTSNPN and SVGIG (reference sequence). V dropped 0 bases and J dropped 5; count of bases not matched to a gene: 15. This CDR3 reads CAWSVLRQGAWVTEAFF. In nucleotides, the CDR3 is TGTGCCTGGAGTGTTCTAAGACAGGGAGCATGGGTGACTGAAGCTTTCTTT.

This clonotype has just a few counts. The V call is TRBV7-9, the J call TRBJ2-3; TRBD1 is a possible D gene (6 bases). Deletions cut 6 bases from V and 1 base from J, with 14 bases between. This CDR3 has 15 residues. The germline gives CDR1 SEHNR, CDR2 FQNEAQ (reference sequence). Here the CDR3 DNA reads TGTGCCAGCAGTACCCTGGGGGCGGGCACAGATACGCAGTATTTT. It yields the protein CASSTLGAGTDTQYF.

V is TRBV2 and J is TRBJ2-1; D is possibly TRBD1 or TRBD2 (6 bases each). The germline V gene encodes CDR1 SNHLY and CDR2 FYNNEI. Trimming took off 8 bases at V and 10 bases at J, with 18 bases between the two ends. The CDR3 covers 13 residues. The CDR3 region has the DNA TGTGCCAGCGGGCCGGAGGGGGTGAGGGAGCAGTTCTTC. This gives the protein CASGPEGVREQFF.

The V call is TRBV15, the J call TRBJ2-7, with D uncertain. CDR1 LNHNV and CDR2 YYDKDF come from the germline V gene (reference sequence). The CDR3 contains 15 residues. With 0 bases removed from V and 0 bases from J, the gap between germline ends came to 9 bases. The CDR3, as DNA: TGTGCCACCAGCAGAGATCAAGTTCGCTCCTACGAGCAGTACTTC. Protein product: CATSRDQVRSYEQYF.

The chain joins TRBV24-1 to TRBJ2-7; a weak D match, TRBD2 (5 bases). There are 13 residues in the CDR3. Trimming stripped 1 base from V and 7 bases from J, with 10 bases between. Germline CDR1 is KGHDR and CDR2 is SFDVKD. CDR3 sequence: CATSDFRGFEQYF. CDR3 nucleotides: TGTGCCACCAGTGATTTCCGCGGGTTTGAGCAGTACTTC.

The table lists this clonotype with a count of one. The chain has TRBV5-6 and TRBJ2-6; TRBD1 matches at 11 bases. This CDR3 spans 18 amino acids. Germline V gives CDR1 SGHDT, CDR2 YYEEEE. The V segment lost 3 bases and the J segment 4 bases; nucleotides outside the gene matches: 9. Here the CDR3 DNA reads TGTGCCAGCAGCTCTTTAGGACAGGGGGCGCCCGGGGCCAACGTCCTGACTTTC. Translation gives CASSSLGQGAPGANVLTF. Drawing the rest from reference TRBV5-6 and TRBJ2-6, the complete variable domain is DAGVTQSPTHLIKTRGQQVTLRCSPKSGHDTVSWYQQALGQGPQFIFQYYEEEERQRGNFPDRFSGHQFPNYSSELNVNALLLGDSALYLCASSSLGQGAPGANVLTFGAGSRLTVL.

This clonotype was counted between two and nine times. This chain joins TRBV11-2 and TRBJ1-1, with D possibly TRBD1 on 6 matching bases. Trimming took 5 bases from V and 1 from J, leaving 17 bases between them. Germline CDR1 reads SGHAT; CDR2 reads FQNNGV. This CDR3 is built from 16 residues. The CDR3 spells CASSNGNRVPNTEAFF. The DNA for the CDR3 is TGTGCCAGCAGCAATGGAAACAGGGTTCCGAACACTGAAGCTTTCTTT.

V and J are TRBV29-1 and TRBJ2-7; D possibly uses TRBD1 or TRBD2 (5 bases each). The germline gives CDR1 SQVTM, CDR2 ANQGSEA. This CDR3 is built from 12 residues. V lost 5 bases and J 4 bases, leaving 12 bases between the germline ends. The CDR3 DNA is TGCAGCGTTTCGGGGCAGGCTTACGAGCAGTACTTC. As protein: CSVSGQAYEQYF.

This clonotype was seen many times. This chain uses TRBV12-3 or TRBV12-4 with TRBJ2-1, with D unresolved. V lost 7 bases and J 4 bases, leaving 5 bases between the germline ends. The CDR3 totals 11 residues. The CDR3 DNA is TGTGCCAGCACACTATACAATGAGCAGTTCTTC. This encodes CASTLYNEQFF.

This clonotype was detected a few times. The chain is built from TRBV20-1 and TRBJ2-7; D not certain. CDR1 DFQATT and CDR2 SNEGSKA come from the germline V gene (reference sequence). V was pared by 3 bases and J by 7 bases, with 10 bases between. This CDR3 comprises 11 residues. CDR3 coding DNA: TGCAGTGCTAGTACGACGAGGGAGCAGTACTTC. The encoded protein is CSASTTREQYF.

This clonotype showed up just a few times. V is TRBV6-6 and J is TRBJ2-3, with 7 bases matching TRBD2. Trimming removed 6 bases from V and 1 base from J; junction bases left unmatched: 7. Germline V gene sequence: CDR1 MNHNY, CDR2 SVGAGI (reference sequence). This CDR3 comprises 15 residues. The CDR3 sequence: CASRPKAGGTDTQYF. The CDR3 DNA reads as TGTGCCAGCAGACCTAAGGCGGGAGGCACAGATACGCAGTATTTT.

This clonotype was observed a handful of times. V usage is TRBV12-3 or TRBV12-4 and J usage is TRBJ1-1, with a tentative D call TRBD1 (5 bases). V was clipped by 2 bases and J by 0 bases, with 10 bases between them. CDR3 length: 15 amino acids. The CDR3 bases are TGTGCCAGCAGTTTAAGGGCGACAGTGAACACTGAAGCTTTCTTT. Residues: CASSLRATVNTEAFF.

The genes are TRBV5-1 and TRBJ1-1; D remains unclear. Trimming cost V 5 bases and J 0 bases, with 11 bases left between them. Germline V gene lookup returns CDR1 SGHRS and CDR2 YFSETQ. The CDR3 spans 14 residues. The CDR3 coding sequence is TGCGCCAGCAGACAAACGGGTGTGAACACTGAAGCTTTCTTT. This encodes CASRQTGVNTEAFF.

This sequence joins TRBV5-1 and TRBJ1-1; D is unresolved. The germline V gene has CDR1 SGHRS and CDR2 YFSETQ. V shed 6 bases and J shed 1 base, with 10 bases lying between them. The CDR3 covers 13 residues. CDR3 in DNA: TGCGCCAGCAAAATCCCTAAGAACACTGAAGCTTTCTTT. This translates into CASKIPKNTEAFF. Full variable domain (missing parts from reference TRBV5-1 and TRBJ1-1): KAGVTQTPRYLIKTRGQQVTLSCSPISGHRSVSWYQQTPGQGLQFLFEYFSETQRNKGNFPGRFSGRQFSNSRSEMNVSTLELGDSALYLCASKIPKNTEAFFGQGTRLTVV.

The gene calls are TRBV11-1 and TRBJ1-6; 9 bases agree with TRBD1. The V gene end was trimmed by 2 bases and the J gene end by 10 bases; junction bases not matched to a gene: 0. Germline V gene data show CDR1 as SGHAT and CDR2 as FQDESV (reference sequence). The CDR3 runs to 13 residues. This CDR3 is CASSLTGGSPLHF. CDR3 sequence (DNA): TGTGCCAGCAGCTTAACAGGGGGCTCACCCCTCCACTTT.

The chain has TRBV27 and TRBJ1-1; no reliable D call. Between the trimmed V and J ends, which lost 10 bases and 0 bases, there was a span of 18 bases. Germline V gene lookup returns CDR1 MNHEY and CDR2 SMNVEV (reference sequence). The CDR3 runs 15 residues. CDR3 residues: CATLLRPGLNTEAFF. CDR3 bases: TGTGCCACCTTACTTCGTCCCGGCCTGAACACTGAAGCTTTCTTT.

This chain connects TRBV30 to TRBJ2-7; 11 bases map to TRBD1. The germline CDR1 and CDR2 sequences are GTSNPN and SVGIG (reference sequence). The CDR3 is made up of 14 amino acids. The V and J ends lost 3 bases and 6 bases, in that order; junction bases with no gene match: 7. The CDR3 here is CAWSRDRGVLEQYF. CDR3 bases: TGTGCCTGGAGCCGGGACAGGGGGGTTCTCGAGCAGTACTTC.

This rearrangement joins TRBV6-2 or TRBV6-3 to TRBJ2-7; 8 nucleotides match TRBD2. Trimming removed 6 bases from V and 3 bases from J; junction bases left unmatched: 7. The CDR3 covers 14 residues. The germline V gene has CDR1 MNHEY and CDR2 SVGEGT. CDR3 sequence (DNA): TGTGCCAGCAGATCGGGGGGGACCCACTACGAGCAGTACTTC. Translation gives CASRSGGTHYEQYF.

This clonotype has only a few counts. The CDR3 loop reads CSATRGGSYNEQFF. The CDR3 nucleotides are TGCAGTGCTACCCGCGGGGGTTCCTACAATGAGCAGTTCTTC. This sequence joins TRBV20-1 and TRBJ2-1, with 7 nucleotides matching TRBD2. CDR3 size: 14 residues. Germline trimming cut 4 bases from V and 1 base from J; bases unmatched to any gene: 4. Germline V CDR1 and CDR2: DFQATT, SNEGSKA (reference sequence).

This clonotype was counted between two and nine times. The chain recombines TRBV29-1 with TRBJ2-7; TRBD2 matches at 10 bases. Germline CDR1 and CDR2: SQVTM and ANQGSEA. CDR3 length: 13 residues. V lost 7 bases, J lost 3 bases, and 6 bases stayed unmatched. The CDR3 reads CSAARTSGYEQYF. CDR3 nucleotide sequence: TGCAGCGCTGCTAGGACTAGCGGCTACGAGCAGTACTTC.

The chain combines TRBV5-6 with TRBJ2-7, with TRBD1 matching over 9 bases. This CDR3 spans 15 amino acids. Trimming removed 0 bases from V and 0 bases from J; junction bases left unmatched: 1. The germline V gene encodes CDR1 SGHDT and CDR2 YYEEEE. The CDR3 nucleotides are TGTGCCAGCAGCTTGGTGGACAGGGGCTCCTACGAGCAGTACTTC. This encodes CASSLVDRGSYEQYF.

CDR3 protein: CASSLVGGRGDYGYTF. The DNA for the CDR3 is TGTGCCAGCAGTTTAGTTGGCGGCAGGGGCGACTATGGCTACACCTTC. This sequence joins TRBV12-3 or TRBV12-4 and TRBJ1-2, with a tentative D call TRBD1 (6 bases). The V end was cut by 1 base, the J end by 3 bases, with 15 bases between. CDR3 length equals 16 residues.